Below, 29 T cell receptor beta chains from the same sample are listed, as sequenced in a study of beta chain features in type 1 diabetes. Reverse transcribing all isolated RNA meant expressed TCRB transcripts were sequenced. Assay used: immunoSEQ multiplex PCR; TCRdb lists only in-frame clones, some missing. The sample contains about 360,000 clones, roughly 12% of which appear only once. Input material: naive CD4+ T cells from blood. These receptors originate from a man aged 18-30 years in good health.

V is TRBV6-5 and J is TRBJ2-1; weak D call: TRBD1 (5 bases). This CDR3 is built from 15 residues. Germline V gene sequence: CDR1 MNHEY, CDR2 SVGAGI. V shed 7 bases and J shed 10 bases, with 23 bases lying between them. CDR3 loop: CASTLGFRRQSEQFF. CDR3 in DNA: TGTGCCAGCACCCTGGGATTTAGGAGACAGTCAGAGCAGTTCTTC.

This clone came up a few times. This rearrangement joins TRBV7-2 to TRBJ2-1, with D tentatively TRBD1 (6 bases). Germline V CDR1 and CDR2: SGHTA, FQGNSA. The CDR3 runs to 13 residues. V was shortened by 5 bases and J by 9 bases, with 14 bases between the two germline ends. This CDR3 reads CASSQGGAIEQFF. In DNA form, the CDR3 reads TGTGCCAGCAGCCAAGGGGGAGCTATTGAGCAGTTCTTC.

The V call is TRBV18, the J call TRBJ2-1, with TRBD2 as a possible D gene (7 bases). V lost 0 bases and J lost 8, with 17 bases in between. The CDR3 loop spans 16 amino acids. Germline V gives CDR1 KGHSH, CDR2 LQKENI. CDR3 nucleotides: TGTGCCAGCTCACCACCCCGGGGGGCTTTTCACCATGAGCAGTTCTTC. Translated, it gives CASSPPRGAFHHEQFF. The variable domain in full, with the rest retrieved from reference TRBV18 and TRBJ2-1, is NAGVMQNPRHLVRRRGQEARLRCSPMKGHSHVYWYRQLPEEGLKFMVYLQKENIIDESGMPKERFSAEFPKEGPSILRIQQVVRGDSAAYFCASSPPRGAFHHEQFFGPGTRLTVL.

The chain carries TRBV4-3 and TRBJ2-1, with 14 bases fitting TRBD2. The CDR3 length is 15 residues. The trim removed 4 bases at V and 7 bases at J, leaving 3 bases unmatched. Germline assignment: CDR1 LGHNA and CDR2 YSLEER. The CDR3 nucleotides read TGCGCCAGCAGCCCGGGACTAGCGGGAGATAATGAGCAGTTCTTC. Translation gives CASSPGLAGDNEQFF.

A few counts support this clone. V and J are TRBV7-9 and TRBJ1-1, with D uncertain. The germline V gene encodes CDR1 SEHNR and CDR2 FQNEAQ (reference sequence). The CDR3 has 13 amino acids. Trimming removed 1 base at V and 1 base at J, with 4 bases between. The chain's CDR3 is CASSLDQNTEAFF. The CDR3 nucleotides are TGTGCCAGCAGCTTAGATCAGAACACTGAAGCTTTCTTT.

There are a few counts of this clone. This chain links TRBV15 with TRBJ2-7; 8 positions agree with TRBD2. CDR3 size: 17 residues. After removal of 8 bases from V and 2 bases from J, the junction contained 17 bases not matched to a gene. Germline values: CDR1 LNHNV, CDR2 YYDKDF (reference sequence). The CDR3 protein is CATRRGHDGRAAYEQYF. Here the CDR3 DNA reads TGTGCCACCCGGCGGGGCCATGACGGGAGGGCCGCCTACGAGCAGTACTTC.

The chain uses TRBV7-3 and TRBJ2-3; 7 bases are a match to TRBD1. This CDR3 has 17 residues. With V trimmed by 5 bases and J by 5 bases, 16 bases remained unmatched. CDR1 SGHTA and CDR2 FQGTGA come from the germline V gene. As DNA, the CDR3 is TGTGCCAGCAGCCTCTACGTAGACAGGGTAGAAGGAGATACGCAGTATTTT. Amino acids: CASSLYVDRVEGDTQYF.

The chain carries TRBV7-9 and TRBJ2-1, with 10 bases that match TRBD2. The length of the CDR3 is 17 residues. Germline CDR1 SEHNR, CDR2 FQNEAQ (reference sequence). V was clipped by 5 bases and J by 4 bases; unmatched bases: 11. In nucleotides, the CDR3 is TGTGCCAGCAGCCGCCCAGTGGGGACTAGCGATTACAATGAGCAGTTCTTC. It encodes CASSRPVGTSDYNEQFF.

This clone has a handful of counts. The chain links TRBV29-1 to TRBJ1-4; TRBD1 agrees at 7 bases. The CDR3 runs 14 residues. V lost 4 bases to trimming and J lost 8 bases; unmatched junction nucleotides: 10. In germline, CDR1 is SQVTM, CDR2 ANQGSEA. CDR3 residues: CSVADRVQGEKLFF. The CDR3, as DNA: TGCAGCGTTGCTGACAGGGTACAAGGGGAAAAACTGTTTTTT. Supplemented by reference TRBV29-1 and TRBJ1-4, the full variable domain reads SAVISQKPSRDICQRGTSLTIQCQVDSQVTMMFWYRQQPGQSLTLIATANQGSEATYESGFVIDKFPISRPNLTFSTLTVSNMSPEDSSIYLCSVADRVQGEKLFFGSGTQLSVL.

Remarks on this clone: A much larger clone differs by one base, so this may be a read error. V gene TRBV6-5 combines with J gene TRBJ2-1; D is unclear. The CDR3 sequence is 11 residues long. V shed 7 bases and J shed 8 bases, with 9 bases lying between them. Germline V CDR1 and CDR2: MNHEY, SVGAGI. CDR3 bases: TGTGCCAGCATTGGGCAGGATGAGCAGTTCTTC. Its translation is CASIGQDEQFF.

This clone was picked up a small number of times. The CDR3: CSEAQGVTDTQYF. Here the CDR3 DNA reads TGCAGCGAGGCACAGGGGGTAACAGATACGCAGTATTTT. This rearrangement joins TRBV29-1 to TRBJ2-3; 8 bases align to TRBD1. V lost 7 bases to trimming and J lost 3 bases; unmatched junction nucleotides: 6. The CDR3 consists of 13 residues. Per germline, CDR1 SQVTM and CDR2 ANQGSEA.

The CDR3 here is CASSRWKAENNEQFF. The CDR3 DNA reads TGTGCCAGCAGCCGATGGAAAGCGGAGAACAATGAGCAGTTCTTC. The rearrangement joins TRBV11-2 to TRBJ2-1, with D tentatively TRBD2 (5 bases). CDR1 and CDR2 (germline): SGHAT, FQNNGV. The CDR3 contains 15 residues. Trimming removed 5 bases from V and 5 bases from J, with 16 bases in between. The full variable domain, its missing parts supplied by reference TRBV11-2 and TRBJ2-1, is EAGVAQSPRYKIIEKRQSVAFWCNPISGHATLYWYQQILGQGPKLLIQFQNNGVVDDSQLPKDRFSAERLKGVDSTLKIQPAKLEDSAVYLCASSRWKAENNEQFFGPGTRLTVL.

Only a few counts were recorded for this clone. The gene calls are TRBV11-2 and TRBJ2-1, with TRBD2 identical over 9 bases. The ends lost 5 bases at V and 10 bases at J; junction bases unmatched: 9. The CDR3 length is 14 residues. Germline V lookup: CDR1 SGHAT, CDR2 FQNNGV. CDR3 protein: CASSRIAGDGEQFF. As DNA, the CDR3 is TGTGCCAGCAGCAGAATAGCGGGAGATGGGGAGCAGTTCTTC.

This clone has only a few counts. The chain employs TRBV9 and TRBJ2-2, with 7 bases aligning to TRBD1. The CDR3 has 15 residues. Germline CDR1 SGDLS, CDR2 YYNGEE. The V segment lost 0 bases and the J segment 6 bases; nucleotides outside the gene matches: 5. This CDR3 is CASSVGTTGAGELFF. Written as DNA, the CDR3 is TGTGCCAGCAGCGTAGGGACAACAGGGGCCGGGGAGCTGTTTTTT.

This chain links TRBV30 with TRBJ2-5; TRBD1 aligns across 7 bases. Germline trimming cut 2 bases from V and 4 bases from J; bases unmatched to any gene: 16. Germline CDR1 is GTSNPN and CDR2 is SVGIG (reference sequence). The CDR3 length is 17 residues. The CDR3 nucleotides are TGTGCCTGGAGTTTCCCTACCCGGACAGGTCGTCGAGAGACCCAGTACTTC. Amino acids: CAWSFPTRTGRRETQYF. The whole variable domain, remainder taken from reference TRBV30 and TRBJ2-5, is SQTIHQWPATLVQPVGSPLSLECTVEGTSNPNLYWYRQAAGRGLQLLFYSVGIGQISSEVPQNLSASRPQDRQFILSSKKLLLSDSGFYLCAWSFPTRTGRRETQYFGPGTRLLVL.

In this sample, this clone turned up a few times. This chain joins TRBV5-4 and TRBJ1-2, with a tentative D call TRBD1 (5 bases). V dropped 2 bases and J dropped 2 bases, with 7 bases sitting between them. The CDR3 loop spans 13 amino acids. The germline V gene encodes CDR1 SGHNT and CDR2 YYREEE (reference sequence). CDR3 DNA: TGTGCCAGCAGCTTTGACAGCAACTATGGCTACACCTTC. Translating it yields CASSFDSNYGYTF. The variable domain in full, with the rest retrieved from reference TRBV5-4 and TRBJ1-2, is ETGVTQSPTHLIKTRGQQVTLRCSSQSGHNTVSWYQQALGQGPQFIFQYYREEENGRGNFPPRFSGLQFPNYSSELNVNALELDDSALYLCASSFDSNYGYTFGSGTRLTVV.

Note on this clone: The sample carries other DNA sequences with the same CDR3. The chain carries TRBV28 and TRBJ2-1; 13 nucleotides match TRBD2. This CDR3 spans 15 amino acids. CDR1 is MDHEN and CDR2 is SYDVKM in the germline V gene. The J segment lost 4 bases and the V segment lost 4 bases, leaving 1 base of the junction unmatched. The CDR3 reads CASSSGLAGYNEQFF. DNA for the CDR3: TGTGCCAGCAGTTCGGGACTAGCGGGATACAATGAGCAGTTCTTC.

This chain connects TRBV5-1 to TRBJ2-3; 13 nucleotides line up with TRBD2. Losses at the gene ends were 0 bases for V and 3 bases for J; bases not matched to a gene: 4. The germline V gene encodes CDR1 SGHRS and CDR2 YFSETQ. The CDR3 runs to 17 residues. The CDR3 nucleotides are TGCGCCAGCAGCTTGGTTCCGGGACTAGCGGGAACAGATACGCAGTATTTT. Its translation is CASSLVPGLAGTDTQYF. The full variable domain, in which reference TRBV5-1 and TRBJ2-3 provide the parts outside the CDR3, is KAGVTQTPRYLIKTRGQQVTLSCSPISGHRSVSWYQQTPGQGLQFLFEYFSETQRNKGNFPGRFSGRQFSNSRSEMNVSTLELGDSALYLCASSLVPGLAGTDTQYFGPGTRLTVL.

The CDR3 sequence is CASSSRQRSGYTF. CDR3 bases: TGTGCCAGCAGCTCGAGACAGAGGTCGGGCTACACCTTC. V gene TRBV7-9 combines with J gene TRBJ1-2; D is possibly TRBD1 (5 bases). Germline CDR1 is SEHNR and CDR2 is FQNEAQ (reference sequence). The V and J ends lost 4 bases and 8 bases respectively, with 14 bases between them. CDR3 length: 13 residues.

The J gene is TRBJ2-2, the V gene TRBV5-4; tentative D call: TRBD2 (7 bases). Trimming shortened V by 5 bases and J by 0 bases, and 11 bases separated the two germline ends. Germline CDR1 is SGHNT and CDR2 is YYREEE (reference sequence). This CDR3 spans 15 amino acids. The CDR3 region has the DNA TGTGCCAGCAGGAGGGGGGGCTCGAACACCGGGGAGCTGTTTTTT. Amino acid sequence: CASRRGGSNTGELFF.

This clone was found a few times. This chain links TRBV6-6 with TRBJ2-3, with TRBD2 matching 14 bases. Trimming cost V 7 bases and J 6 bases; bases outside gene matches: 3. The germline V gene has CDR1 MNHNY and CDR2 SVGAGI (reference sequence). CDR3 length: 14 amino acids. The CDR3 DNA is TGTGCCAGCACCTGGACTAGCGGGAGGGATACGCAGTATTTT. Protein: CASTWTSGRDTQYF.

This chain connects TRBV28 to TRBJ1-5; D perhaps matches TRBD1 (5 bases). The V and J ends lost 6 bases and 5 bases respectively, with 11 bases between them. CDR1 and CDR2 (germline): MDHEN, SYDVKM. This CDR3 has 13 residues. The CDR3, as DNA: TGTGCCAGCAGCCTAAAGGGGTATCAGCCCCAGCATTTT. It is translated as CASSLKGYQPQHF.

The table lists this clone with a few counts. The chain carries TRBV19 and TRBJ1-2; weak D call: TRBD1 (6 bases). Germline loops: CDR1 LNHDA, CDR2 SQIVND (reference sequence). This CDR3 has 16 amino acids. V lost 4 bases and J lost 4, with 19 bases in between. The CDR3 DNA sequence: TGTGCCAGTAGTACTGGCCAGGGGCGCCGTGGCTATGGCTACACCTTC. Translated, it gives CASSTGQGRRGYGYTF.

CDR3 loop: CASSLAGATGELFF. CDR3 DNA: TGCGCCAGCAGCTTGGCCGGAGCCACCGGGGAGCTGTTTTTT. The J gene is TRBJ2-2, the V gene TRBV5-1; D unresolved. The CDR3 runs to 14 residues. Germline CDR1 SGHRS, CDR2 YFSETQ. Deletions cut 0 bases from V and 4 bases from J, with 7 bases between. Full variable domain (outside the CDR3, taken from reference TRBV5-1 and TRBJ2-2): KAGVTQTPRYLIKTRGQQVTLSCSPISGHRSVSWYQQTPGQGLQFLFEYFSETQRNKGNFPGRFSGRQFSNSRSEMNVSTLELGDSALYLCASSLAGATGELFFGEGSRLTVL.

This clone has ten or more counts. The rearrangement joins TRBV29-1 to TRBJ2-5; no firm D call. Germline assignment: CDR1 SQVTM and CDR2 ANQGSEA. V lost 4 bases to trimming and J lost 1 base, with 10 bases between them. This CDR3 contains 13 residues. This chain's CDR3 is CSVVRQLQETQYF. CDR3 in DNA: TGCAGCGTTGTCAGGCAACTCCAAGAGACCCAGTACTTC.

In its sample, this clone was seen a few times. The chain couples TRBV4-3 to TRBJ1-2; possible D gene TRBD1, 5 bases. The CDR3 contains 16 residues. The germline V and J ends were trimmed by 1 base and 1 base, with 13 bases remaining between them. Germline V gives CDR1 LGHNA, CDR2 YSLEER. The CDR3 spells CASSQGTGLLNYGYTF. CDR3 DNA: TGCGCCAGCAGCCAAGGAACAGGCCTCCTTAACTATGGCTACACCTTC.

This chain's CDR3 is CASSLTAGPDTEAFF. The DNA for the CDR3 is TGTGCCAGCAGCTTAACGGCAGGGCCGGACACTGAAGCTTTCTTT. The V gene is TRBV7-3, the J gene TRBJ1-1; weak D call: TRBD1 (5 bases). The V end was cut by 0 bases, the J end by 3 bases, with 11 bases between. The CDR3 totals 15 residues. CDR1 and CDR2 (germline): SGHTA, FQGTGA. Full variable domain (remainder filled in from reference TRBV7-3 and TRBJ1-1): GAGVSQTPSNKVTEKGKYVELRCDPISGHTALYWYRQSLGQGPEFLIYFQGTGAADDSGLPNDRFFAVRPEGSVSTLKIQRTERGDSAVYLCASSLTAGPDTEAFFGQGTRLTVV.

J is TRBJ2-7 and V is TRBV28, with D tentatively TRBD2 (6 bases). Deletions cut 1 base from V and 5 bases from J, with 15 bases between. Germline V CDR1 and CDR2: MDHEN, SYDVKM. This CDR3 contains 15 residues. In nucleotides, the CDR3 is TGTGCCAGCAGTTTATTCCTAGGGAGGAAGAACGAGCAGTACTTC. This codes for CASSLFLGRKNEQYF.

The chain is built from TRBV19 and TRBJ1-2; 7 bases fit TRBD1. Germline CDR1 is LNHDA and CDR2 is SQIVND (reference sequence). The V gene end was trimmed by 3 bases and the J gene end by 2 bases; junction bases not matched to a gene: 0. This CDR3 comprises 13 residues. In DNA, the CDR3 is TGTGCCAGTAGTATGGACAGGAACTATGGCTACACCTTC. Residues: CASSMDRNYGYTF.